This record concerns one TCR beta chain sequence. This sample was included in a study of blood T cell repertoires in COVID-19. Between the trimmed V and J ends, which lost 4 bases and 7 bases, there was a span of 20 bases. The CDR3 is 16 amino acids. Germline loops: CDR1 SGHNT, CDR2 YYREEE (reference sequence). Some clones are missing from TCRdb's copy, which holds only in-frame ones; the method was immunoSEQ multiplex PCR. The sample consists of around 330,000 clones, roughly 85% of them appearing once. Specimen: PBMCs or T cells enriched from blood (not recorded which). The chain employs TRBV5-4 and TRBJ2-2; D perhaps matches TRBD1 (6 bases). The TCR was taken from a woman aged 25-40 years who had been exposed to COVID-19. The CDR3 DNA follows: TGTGCCAGCAGCCGTATGAGTCAGGGGATAGGCGGGGAGCTGTTTTTT. The encoded protein is CASSRMSQGIGGELFF.